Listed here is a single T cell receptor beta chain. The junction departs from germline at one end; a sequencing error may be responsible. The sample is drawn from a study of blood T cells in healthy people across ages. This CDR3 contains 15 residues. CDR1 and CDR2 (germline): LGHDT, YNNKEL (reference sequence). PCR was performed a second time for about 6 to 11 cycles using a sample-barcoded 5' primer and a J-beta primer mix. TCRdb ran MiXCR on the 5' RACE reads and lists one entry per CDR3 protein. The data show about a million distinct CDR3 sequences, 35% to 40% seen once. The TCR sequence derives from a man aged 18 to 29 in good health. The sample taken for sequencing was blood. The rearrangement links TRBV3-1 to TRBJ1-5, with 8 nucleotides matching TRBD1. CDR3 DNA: TGTGCCGGCAGCCGTGACAGGGGAGAAAGGCAGCCCCAGCATTTT. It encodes CAGSRDRGERQPQHF.